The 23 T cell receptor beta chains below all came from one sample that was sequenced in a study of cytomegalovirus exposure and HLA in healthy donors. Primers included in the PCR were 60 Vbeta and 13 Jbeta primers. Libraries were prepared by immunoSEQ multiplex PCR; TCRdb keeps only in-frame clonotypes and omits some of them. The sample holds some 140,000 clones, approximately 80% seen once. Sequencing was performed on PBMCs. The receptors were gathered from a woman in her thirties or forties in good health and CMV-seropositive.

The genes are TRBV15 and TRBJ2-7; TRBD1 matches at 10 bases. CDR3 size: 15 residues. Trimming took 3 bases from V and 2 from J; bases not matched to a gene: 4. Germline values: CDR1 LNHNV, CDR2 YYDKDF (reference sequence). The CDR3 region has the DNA TGTGCCACCAGCAGGGGACAGGGGCCCGCCTACGAGCAGTACTTC. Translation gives CATSRGQGPAYEQYF.

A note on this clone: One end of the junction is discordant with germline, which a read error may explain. The CDR3 loop is CASSSKLAGGAGIF. In nucleotides, the CDR3 is TGTGCCAGCAGCTCCAAACTAGCGGGAGGCGCGGGGATCTTC. The rearrangement uses TRBV7-9 and TRBJ2-1; the match to TRBD2 covers 12 bases. CDR3 size: 14 residues. Germline V lookup: CDR1 SEHNR, CDR2 FQNEAQ (reference sequence). The full variable domain, its missing parts supplied by reference TRBV7-9 and TRBJ2-1, is DTGVSQNPRHKITKRGQNVTFRCDPISEHNRLYWYRQTLGQGPEFLTYFQNEAQLEKSRLLSDRFSAERPKGSFSTLEIQRTEQGDSAMYLCASSSKLAGGAGIFGPGTRLTVL.

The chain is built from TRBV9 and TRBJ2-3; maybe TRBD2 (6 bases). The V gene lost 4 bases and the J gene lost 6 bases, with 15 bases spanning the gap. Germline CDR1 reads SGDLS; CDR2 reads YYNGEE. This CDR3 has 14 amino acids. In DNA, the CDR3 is TGTGCCAGCAGCCCAGAGGTGGGGAGGGATACGCAGTATTTT. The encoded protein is CASSPEVGRDTQYF.

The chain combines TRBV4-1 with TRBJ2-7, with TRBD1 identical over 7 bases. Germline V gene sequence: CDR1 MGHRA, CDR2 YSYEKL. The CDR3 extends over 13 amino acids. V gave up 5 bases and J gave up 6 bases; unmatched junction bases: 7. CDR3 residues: CASSSRQGLEQYF. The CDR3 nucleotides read TGCGCCAGCAGCAGCCGACAGGGTCTCGAGCAGTACTTC.

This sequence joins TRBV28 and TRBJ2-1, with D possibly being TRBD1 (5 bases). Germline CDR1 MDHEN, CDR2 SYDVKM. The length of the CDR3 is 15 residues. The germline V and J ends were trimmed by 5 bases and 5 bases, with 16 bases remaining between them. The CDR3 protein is CASSHRQRRDNEQFF. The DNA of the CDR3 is TGTGCCAGCAGTCATAGACAGCGACGGGACAATGAGCAGTTCTTC.

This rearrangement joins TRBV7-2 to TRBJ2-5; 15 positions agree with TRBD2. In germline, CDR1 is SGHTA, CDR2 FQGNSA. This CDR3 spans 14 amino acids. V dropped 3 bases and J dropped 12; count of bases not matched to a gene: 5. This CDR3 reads CASSLWTSGRAKYF. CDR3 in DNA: TGTGCCAGCAGCTTGTGGACTAGCGGGAGGGCCAAGTACTTC.

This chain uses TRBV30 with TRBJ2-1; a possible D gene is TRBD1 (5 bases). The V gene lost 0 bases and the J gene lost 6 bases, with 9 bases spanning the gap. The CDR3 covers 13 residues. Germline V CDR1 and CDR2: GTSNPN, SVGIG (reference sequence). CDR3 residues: CAWSVRRGNEQFF. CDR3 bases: TGTGCCTGGAGTGTACGAAGGGGCAATGAGCAGTTCTTC.

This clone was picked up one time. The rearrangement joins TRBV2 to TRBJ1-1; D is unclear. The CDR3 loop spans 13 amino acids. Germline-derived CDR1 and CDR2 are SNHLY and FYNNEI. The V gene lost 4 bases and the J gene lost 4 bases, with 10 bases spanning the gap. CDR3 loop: CASSAESSTEAFF. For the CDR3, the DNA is TGTGCCAGCAGTGCGGAGAGTAGCACTGAAGCTTTCTTT.

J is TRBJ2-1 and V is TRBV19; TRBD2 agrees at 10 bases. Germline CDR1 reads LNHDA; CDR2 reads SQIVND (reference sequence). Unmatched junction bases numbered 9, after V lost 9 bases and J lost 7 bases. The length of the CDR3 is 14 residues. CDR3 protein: CASGPSGRGNEQFF. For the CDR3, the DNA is TGTGCCAGCGGTCCGAGCGGGAGGGGTAATGAGCAGTTCTTC.

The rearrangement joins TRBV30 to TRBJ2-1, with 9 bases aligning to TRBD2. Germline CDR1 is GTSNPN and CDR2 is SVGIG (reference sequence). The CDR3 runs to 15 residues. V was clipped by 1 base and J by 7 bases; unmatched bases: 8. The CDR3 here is CAWSAGTSIVNEQFF. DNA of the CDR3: TGTGCCTGGAGTGCCGGGACTAGCATAGTGAATGAGCAGTTCTTC.

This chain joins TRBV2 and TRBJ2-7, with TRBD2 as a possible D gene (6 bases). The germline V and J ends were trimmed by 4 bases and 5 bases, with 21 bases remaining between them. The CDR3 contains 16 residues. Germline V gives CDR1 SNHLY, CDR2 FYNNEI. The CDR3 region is CASSGGFGGGEDEQYF. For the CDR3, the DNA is TGTGCCAGCAGTGGAGGATTCGGCGGCGGGGAGGACGAGCAGTACTTC.

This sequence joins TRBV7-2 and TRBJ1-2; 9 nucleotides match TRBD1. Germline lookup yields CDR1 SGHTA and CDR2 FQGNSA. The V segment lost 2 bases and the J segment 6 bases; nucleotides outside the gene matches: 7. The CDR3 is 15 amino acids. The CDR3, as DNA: TGTGCCAGCAGCTTATGGGACAGGGCCCCAGATGGCTACACCTTC. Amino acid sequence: CASSLWDRAPDGYTF.

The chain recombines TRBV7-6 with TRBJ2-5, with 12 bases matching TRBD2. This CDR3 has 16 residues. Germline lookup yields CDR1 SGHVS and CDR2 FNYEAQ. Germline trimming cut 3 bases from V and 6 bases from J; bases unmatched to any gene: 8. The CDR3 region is CASSLRLAGGLKTQYF. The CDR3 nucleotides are TGTGCCAGCAGCTTGAGGCTAGCGGGAGGGCTGAAGACCCAGTACTTC.

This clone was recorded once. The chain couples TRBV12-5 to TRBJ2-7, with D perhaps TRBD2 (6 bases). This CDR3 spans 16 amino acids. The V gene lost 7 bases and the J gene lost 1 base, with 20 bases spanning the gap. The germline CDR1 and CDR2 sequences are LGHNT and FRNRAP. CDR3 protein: CASAKPRGDTSYEQYF. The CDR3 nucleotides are TGTGCTAGTGCTAAACCCCGCGGGGATACGTCCTACGAGCAGTACTTC.

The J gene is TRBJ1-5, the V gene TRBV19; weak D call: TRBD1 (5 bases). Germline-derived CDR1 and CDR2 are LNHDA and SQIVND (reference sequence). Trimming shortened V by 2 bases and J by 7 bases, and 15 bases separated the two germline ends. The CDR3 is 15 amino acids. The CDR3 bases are TGTGCCAGTAGTATAAGCAGGGACTCCCGGCAGCCCCAGCATTTT. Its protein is CASSISRDSRQPQHF.

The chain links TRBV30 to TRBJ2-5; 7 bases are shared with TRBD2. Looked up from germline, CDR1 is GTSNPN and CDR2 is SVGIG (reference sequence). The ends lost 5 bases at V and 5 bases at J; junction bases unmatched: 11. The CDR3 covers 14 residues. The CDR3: CAWGSGTLIETQYF. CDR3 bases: TGTGCCTGGGGGAGCGGGACCTTAATTGAGACCCAGTACTTC.

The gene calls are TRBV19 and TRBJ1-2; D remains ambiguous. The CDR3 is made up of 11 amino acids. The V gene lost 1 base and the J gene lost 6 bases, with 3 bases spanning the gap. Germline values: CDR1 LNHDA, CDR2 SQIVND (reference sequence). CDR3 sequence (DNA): TGTGCCAGTAGTATAGGAGATGGCTACACCTTC. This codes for CASSIGDGYTF.

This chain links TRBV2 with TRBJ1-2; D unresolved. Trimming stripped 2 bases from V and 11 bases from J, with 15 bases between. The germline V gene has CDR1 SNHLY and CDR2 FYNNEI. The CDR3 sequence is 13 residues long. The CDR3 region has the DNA TGTGCCAGCAGTGAACGGTACTTCGGAGCGTACACCTTC. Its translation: CASSERYFGAYTF.

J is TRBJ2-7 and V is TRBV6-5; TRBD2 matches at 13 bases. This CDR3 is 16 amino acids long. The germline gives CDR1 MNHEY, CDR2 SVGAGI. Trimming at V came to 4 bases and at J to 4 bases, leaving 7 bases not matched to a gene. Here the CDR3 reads CASSSTTTSGRYEQYF. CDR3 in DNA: TGTGCCAGCAGTTCAACGACGACTAGCGGGAGGTACGAGCAGTACTTC.

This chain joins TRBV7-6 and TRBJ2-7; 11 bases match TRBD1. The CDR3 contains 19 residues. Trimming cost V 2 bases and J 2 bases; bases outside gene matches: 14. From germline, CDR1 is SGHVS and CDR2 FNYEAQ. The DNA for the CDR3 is TGTGCCAGCAGCTTATTCGGACAGGGGGCGGCTAGCGGAGCCTACGAGCAGTACTTC. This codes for CASSLFGQGAASGAYEQYF.

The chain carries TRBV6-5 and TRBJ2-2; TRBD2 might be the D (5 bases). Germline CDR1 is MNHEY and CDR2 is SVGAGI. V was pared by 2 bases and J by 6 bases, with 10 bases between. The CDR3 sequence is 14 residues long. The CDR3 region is CASSYRGQSGELFF. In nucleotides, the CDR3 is TGTGCCAGCAGTTACCGAGGGCAATCCGGGGAGCTGTTTTTT.

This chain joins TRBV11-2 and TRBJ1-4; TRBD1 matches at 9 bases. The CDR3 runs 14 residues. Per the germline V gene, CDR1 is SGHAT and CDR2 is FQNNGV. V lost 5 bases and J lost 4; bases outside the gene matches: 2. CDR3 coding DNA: TGTGCCAGCAGCGGGACAGGGTATAATGAAAAACTGTTTTTT. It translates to CASSGTGYNEKLFF.

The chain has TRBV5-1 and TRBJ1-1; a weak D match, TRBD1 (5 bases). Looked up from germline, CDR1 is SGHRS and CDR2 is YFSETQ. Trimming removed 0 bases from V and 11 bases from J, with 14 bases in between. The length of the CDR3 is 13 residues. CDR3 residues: CASSLGGQGEAFF. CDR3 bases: TGCGCCAGCAGCTTGGGGGGCCAGGGTGAGGCTTTCTTT.